This T cell receptor beta chain comes out of a study of human T cells and chemical hapten exposure. Study-wide context: Weekly diphenylcyclopropenone doses were given to patients' scalps across the approximately 25-week study.

Germline-derived CDR1 and CDR2 are DFQATT and SNEGSKA (reference sequence). The V and J ends lost 4 bases and 3 bases respectively, with 15 bases between them. This CDR3 has 14 residues. This clonotype was seen only a few times. The time point denotes: pre-sensitization, week 0. Treatment indicated: therapeutic diphenylcyclopropenone sensitization with weekly scalp DPC. The study drew its donors from alopecia patients who were 18 to 70 years old and suitable for DPC. TCRdb re-called the RACE reads through MiXCR, storing one row per CDR3 protein. In the table there are about 250,000 distinct CDR3 sequences, roughly 7.4% of which are singletons.

The chain uses TRBV20-1 and TRBJ1-1; a weak D match, TRBD1 (6 bases). The sequences come from whole blood, collected in connection with sensitization to the hapten diphenylcyclopropenone (DPC). This TCR was recovered from a man between 18 and 29 years old with alopecia areata. Some clones in this sample may be carry-over from other donors' samples. The DNA of the CDR3 is TGCAGTGCTATTCAGGGGTCGCCGGACACTGAAGCTTTCTTT. The encoded protein is CSAIQGSPDTEAFF.